A single sample gave rise to the 15 T cell receptor beta chains below, sequenced in a study of OX40 agonist ivuxolimab in advanced cancers. TCRdb's table, derived via immunoSEQ multiplex PCR, lists solely in-frame clones and lacks some. In the table there are about 96,000 clones, about 90% of which are singletons. The specimen was CD4+ or CD8+ T cells sorted from blood, collected in a trial of the OX40 agonist ivuxolimab. These receptor sequences come from an adult with an advanced solid tumor such as melanoma, head and neck, liver or kidney cancer.

This clone has only one observation. The CDR3 DNA follows: TGTGCCAGCAGCTTACAAGCGGACCGCTGGCAGTACTTC. Translated, it gives CASSLQADRWQYF. The rearrangement uses TRBV7-2 and TRBJ2-7; D possibly corresponds to TRBD2 (5 bases). V was shortened by 2 bases and J by 9 bases, with 14 bases between the two germline ends. Looked up from germline, CDR1 is SGHTA and CDR2 is FQGNSA. The length of the CDR3 is 13 residues.

The rearrangement links TRBV4-2 to TRBJ2-7; D gene uncertain. The CDR3 length is 13 residues. Germline CDR1 is LGHNA and CDR2 is YNFKEQ. Trimming pared 0 bases from V and 5 bases from J, leaving 8 bases between. The CDR3 here is CASSQDIDHEQYF. DNA for the CDR3: TGTGCCAGCAGCCAAGATATCGACCACGAGCAGTACTTC.

The CDR3 loop is CASSLKGGKETQYF. CDR3 in DNA: TGTGCCAGCAGCTTAAAAGGGGGAAAAGAGACCCAGTACTTC. The genes are TRBV7-3 and TRBJ2-5; possible D gene TRBD1, 6 bases. The ends were cut back, 1 base at V and 3 bases at J, with 9 bases in the middle. The CDR3 spans 14 residues. Germline V gene lookup returns CDR1 SGHTA and CDR2 FQGTGA.

The chain links TRBV9 to TRBJ2-7, with TRBD1 identical over 7 bases. The V gene's germline CDR1 is SGDLS and CDR2 YYNGEE. V lost 0 bases to trimming and J lost 0 bases; unmatched junction nucleotides: 3. CDR3 size: 15 residues. The CDR3 bases are TGTGCCAGCAGCGTAGGGCCAGGGGGCTCCTACGAGCAGTACTTC. Translation gives CASSVGPGGSYEQYF.

This clone has only a few counts. J is TRBJ1-1 and V is TRBV7-9; TRBD1 is a possible D gene (5 bases). Trimming removed 5 bases at V and 8 bases at J, with 15 bases between. The CDR3 sequence is 13 residues long. CDR1 SEHNR and CDR2 FQNEAQ come from the germline V gene (reference sequence). The CDR3 sequence: CASSLGTVREAFF. The CDR3 DNA sequence: TGTGCCAGCAGCCTGGGGACGGTCCGAGAAGCTTTCTTT.

The chain links TRBV5-1 to TRBJ1-2, with a weak D call TRBD1 (6 bases). The CDR3 totals 16 residues. The germline V and J ends were trimmed by 0 bases and 5 bases, with 17 bases remaining between them. The germline V gene encodes CDR1 SGHRS and CDR2 YFSETQ. The CDR3: CASSLVLGTQSYGYTF. CDR3 bases: TGCGCCAGCAGCTTGGTCCTCGGGACACAATCATATGGCTACACCTTC.

The chain couples TRBV28 to TRBJ2-7; 10 bases are shared with TRBD2. Germline V gives CDR1 MDHEN, CDR2 SYDVKM. V trimming: 6 bases; J trimming: 1 base; junction bases outside the gene matches: 3. The CDR3 has 14 amino acids. DNA of the CDR3: TGTGCCAGCAGGGTTAGCGGGAGGTCCTACGAGCAGTACTTC. This encodes CASRVSGRSYEQYF.

This clone was seen a few times. The V gene is TRBV7-6, the J gene TRBJ2-5; D is undetermined. V was shortened by 1 base and J by 0 bases, with 6 bases between the two germline ends. The CDR3 consists of 14 residues. Looked up from germline, CDR1 is SGHVS and CDR2 is FNYEAQ. CDR3 DNA: TGTGCCAGCAGCTTAGGTGTGTACCAAGAGACCCAGTACTTC. Its translation: CASSLGVYQETQYF.

The chain is built from TRBV7-8 and TRBJ2-2; 8 nucleotides agree with TRBD2. V shed 5 bases, J shed 4 bases, and the junction held 6 bases outside the gene matches. The CDR3 consists of 15 residues. Per germline, CDR1 SGHVS and CDR2 FQNEAQ. The CDR3 loop is CASSLTSGSTGELFF. CDR3 in DNA: TGTGCCAGCAGCCTCACTAGCGGATCCACCGGGGAGCTGTTTTTT.

The rearrangement links TRBV6-6 to TRBJ2-2, with D possibly TRBD2 on 5 matching bases. The V end was cut by 8 bases, the J end by 5 bases, with 12 bases between. This CDR3 contains 13 residues. CDR1 MNHNY and CDR2 SVGAGI come from the germline V gene (reference sequence). This CDR3 reads CASREPGTGELFF. CDR3 nucleotide sequence: TGTGCCAGCCGGGAACCGGGGACCGGGGAGCTGTTTTTT.

The rearrangement links TRBV10-3 to TRBJ1-1; possible D gene TRBD1, 6 bases. V was clipped by 7 bases and J by 3 bases, with 12 bases between them. CDR1 and CDR2 from the germline V gene are ENHRY and SYGVKD. This CDR3 spans 13 amino acids. The chain's CDR3 is CAINQGLDTEAFF. The CDR3, as DNA: TGTGCCATCAACCAGGGGTTGGACACTGAAGCTTTCTTT.

This chain joins TRBV7-2 and TRBJ2-1; TRBD2 matches at 9 bases. The germline V gene has CDR1 SGHTA and CDR2 FQGNSA. The length of the CDR3 is 16 residues. V shed 4 bases, J shed 7 bases, and the junction held 11 bases outside the gene matches. CDR3 amino acids: CASSWGLASHRNEQFF. In DNA form, the CDR3 reads TGTGCCAGCAGCTGGGGACTAGCCTCCCACCGGAATGAGCAGTTCTTC.

With respect to this clone: An end of the junction does not agree with germline; a read error may underlie this. The chain recombines TRBV4-2 with TRBJ1-1; D gene ambiguous. CDR1 and CDR2 (germline): LGHNA, YNFKEQ. The CDR3 has 11 amino acids. CDR3 sequence: CASRQDTEAFF. In nucleotides, the CDR3 is TGTGCCAGCCGCCAGGACACTGAAGCTTTCTTT.

The table lists this clone with a few counts. The chain recombines TRBV28 with TRBJ1-2; D is uncertain. This CDR3 is 13 amino acids long. Trimming cost V 6 bases and J 8 bases, with 16 bases left between them. Germline-derived CDR1 and CDR2 are MDHEN and SYDVKM. Here the CDR3 DNA reads TGTGCCAGCAGAGATTTTCGAACGGAGGGCTACACCTTC. It specifies CASRDFRTEGYTF.

The chain recombines TRBV5-5 with TRBJ2-3, with 9 bases matching TRBD2. The CDR3 contains 18 residues. Germline V gene data show CDR1 as SGHKS and CDR2 as YYEKEE (reference sequence). With V trimmed by 4 bases and J by 2 bases, 14 bases remained unmatched. In nucleotides, the CDR3 is TGTGCCAGCAGCAAACTCAGTGGACTAGCGCGCTCCACAGATACGCAGTATTTT. As protein: CASSKLSGLARSTDTQYF.